The 15 T cell receptor beta chains presented below share a single source sample, sequenced in a study of blood T cell repertoires in COVID-19 (dated by TCRdb to the early 2020s). The library was generated by the immunoSEQ multiplex PCR assay. TCRdb holds this immuneACCESS table with in-frame rearrangements only. Some clones are missing; in checked studies, unresolved V genes explain under half, and the rest has no known cause. A total of hundreds of thousands of clones appear in this sample, roughly 84% of them only once. The ten top clones hold approximately 9% of the sample. The sequenced sample consisted of peripheral blood. Receptors were obtained from a human donor in a cohort sampled during active COVID-19.

This chain links TRBV5-6 with TRBJ2-2; TRBD1 is a possible D gene (5 bases). The CDR3 totals 15 residues. The V gene lost 6 bases and the J gene lost 2 bases, with 14 bases spanning the gap. Per germline, CDR1 SGHDT and CDR2 YYEEEE. CDR3 DNA: TGTGCCAGCACCCCGGGTCAGGGCAACACCGGGGAGCTGTTTTTT. Translation gives CASTPGQGNTGELFF. The full variable domain, completed using reference TRBV5-6 and TRBJ2-2, is DAGVTQSPTHLIKTRGQQVTLRCSPKSGHDTVSWYQQALGQGPQFIFQYYEEEERQRGNFPDRFSGHQFPNYSSELNVNALLLGDSALYLCASTPGQGNTGELFFGEGSRLTVL.

The CDR3 protein is CASSRTGGRTNNSPLHF. The CDR3 bases are TGTGCCAGCAGCAGGACTGGGGGCCGGACAAATAATTCACCCCTCCACTTT. This chain links TRBV5-4 with TRBJ1-6, with a weak D call TRBD1 (6 bases). Germline V lookup: CDR1 SGHNT, CDR2 YYREEE (reference sequence). The CDR3 spans 17 residues. Trimming left V 4 bases short and J 5 bases short, with 19 bases between.

This clone was seen more than once but under ten times. The chain carries TRBV12-3 or TRBV12-4 and TRBJ1-2, with 7 positions matching TRBD1. The ends lost 5 bases at V and 4 bases at J; junction bases unmatched: 4. The CDR3 length is 13 residues. The CDR3 spells CASSRQGGYGYTF. The DNA of the CDR3 is TGTGCCAGCAGTAGACAGGGTGGCTATGGCTACACCTTC.

The V and J genes are TRBV19 and TRBJ2-1; TRBD2 matches at 7 bases. The CDR3 spans 15 residues. The V and J ends lost 5 bases and 2 bases, in that order; junction bases with no gene match: 6. Germline V gene lookup returns CDR1 LNHDA and CDR2 SQIVND (reference sequence). Here the CDR3 reads CASSRKAGTYNEQFF. In DNA form, the CDR3 reads TGTGCCAGTAGTCGAAAAGCGGGAACCTACAATGAGCAGTTCTTC.

The rearrangement uses TRBV5-1 and TRBJ2-5; D may be TRBD2 (6 bases). V lost 3 bases and J lost 3, with 15 bases in between. Looked up from germline, CDR1 is SGHRS and CDR2 is YFSETQ. The CDR3 contains 15 residues. The CDR3 nucleotides read TGCGCCAGCAGCTCCTCCACCGGGACTGAAGAGACCCAGTACTTC. This codes for CASSSSTGTEETQYF.

J is TRBJ2-1 and V is TRBV7-9; 7 bases align to TRBD1. CDR1 and CDR2 (germline): SEHNR, FQNEAQ (reference sequence). The CDR3 covers 15 residues. V was clipped by 2 bases and J by 4 bases; unmatched bases: 5. This CDR3 is CASSLTQGMYNEQFF. DNA of the CDR3: TGTGCCAGCAGCTTAACACAGGGGATGTACAATGAGCAGTTCTTC. Full variable domain (rest looked up from reference TRBV7-9 and TRBJ2-1): DTGVSQNPRHKITKRGQNVTFRCDPISEHNRLYWYRQTLGQGPEFLTYFQNEAQLEKSRLLSDRFSAERPKGSFSTLEIQRTEQGDSAMYLCASSLTQGMYNEQFFGPGTRLTVL.

V and J are TRBV3-1 (or the pseudogene TRBV3-2) and TRBJ1-1; a weak D match, TRBD1 (6 bases). CDR1 and CDR2 from the germline V gene are LGHDT and YNNKEL (reference sequence). Trimming removed 6 bases from V and 1 base from J, with 21 bases in between. This CDR3 is built from 17 residues. Written as DNA, the CDR3 is TGTGCCAGCAGACCCACAGGGTCCGTCCCCTCGAACACTGAAGCTTTCTTT. Residues: CASRPTGSVPSNTEAFF.

The chain couples TRBV5-1 to TRBJ2-5; 9 bases agree with TRBD1. The junction had 12 bases not matched to a gene; V was cut back by 5 bases and J by 4 bases. CDR3 length equals 16 residues. The germline gives CDR1 SGHRS, CDR2 YFSETQ. The CDR3, as DNA: TGCGCCAGCAGAGCCGGGACAGGGAGTATGGGAGAGACCCAGTACTTC. This translates into CASRAGTGSMGETQYF.

The table lists this clone with a few counts. The V gene is TRBV7-8, the J gene TRBJ1-1, with D possibly being TRBD1 (6 bases). CDR3 length: 17 residues. CDR1 SGHVS and CDR2 FQNEAQ come from the germline V gene. The V gene lost 4 bases and the J gene lost 2 bases, with 20 bases spanning the gap. The CDR3: CASSYLGQPVQNTEAFF. CDR3 DNA sequence: TGTGCCAGCAGCTATCTCGGACAGCCCGTCCAAAACACTGAAGCTTTCTTT.

The chain carries TRBV6-2 or TRBV6-3 and TRBJ1-2, with a tentative D call TRBD1 (5 bases). The CDR3 runs 17 residues. V was clipped by 2 bases and J by 0 bases, with 16 bases between them. Germline CDR1 is MNHEY and CDR2 is SVGEGT. CDR3 coding DNA: TGTGCCAGCAGTTACCGGTCAGGGTGGTTGGCTAACTATGGCTACACCTTC. Translation: CASSYRSGWLANYGYTF.

CDR3 nucleotides: TGTGCCAGCAGCCCTCGGACTACCAACACCGGGGAGCTGTTTTTT. It codes for CASSPRTTNTGELFF. The chain joins TRBV5-4 to TRBJ2-2, with D perhaps matching TRBD2 (6 bases). Trimming removed 4 bases at V and 2 bases at J, with 12 bases between. Germline loops: CDR1 SGHNT, CDR2 YYREEE (reference sequence). The CDR3 is 15 residues long.

J is TRBJ1-2 and V is TRBV6-5; D call uncertain. V was shortened by 1 base and J by 2 bases, with 11 bases between the two germline ends. CDR1 is MNHEY and CDR2 is SVGAGI in the germline V gene. This CDR3 is 15 amino acids long. CDR3 sequence: CASSYYGRSNYGYTF. The CDR3 DNA reads TGTGCCAGCAGTTACTATGGCAGGTCAAACTATGGCTACACCTTC.

CDR3 sequence (DNA): TGTGCCAGTAGTCCGGGACAGTCCTACGAGCAGTACTTC. It encodes CASSPGQSYEQYF. The chain carries TRBV19 and TRBJ2-7; 7 bases map to TRBD1. This CDR3 region has 13 residues. Germline V gene data show CDR1 as LNHDA and CDR2 as SQIVND (reference sequence). V lost 5 bases, J lost 1 base, and 2 bases stayed unmatched.

The chain carries TRBV29-1 and TRBJ2-7; possibly TRBD1 for D (5 bases). The CDR3 sequence is 14 residues long. V was shortened by 1 base and J by 6 bases, with 16 bases between the two germline ends. Germline values: CDR1 SQVTM, CDR2 ANQGSEA. CDR3 in amino acids: CSVEVSRAMGEQYF. CDR3 sequence (DNA): TGCAGCGTTGAAGTTAGCAGGGCGATGGGCGAGCAGTACTTC.

The gene calls are TRBV6-1 and TRBJ2-1, with 10 positions matching TRBD2. The V and J ends lost 2 bases and 6 bases, in that order; junction bases with no gene match: 7. The CDR3 totals 16 residues. CDR1 MNHNS and CDR2 SASEGT come from the germline V gene. CDR3 loop: CASSELAGVDSNEQFF. CDR3 DNA sequence: TGTGCCAGCAGTGAACTAGCGGGAGTAGATTCCAATGAGCAGTTCTTC.